This T cell receptor (beta chain) comes out of a study of CD8 T cells in ankylosing spondylitis. Quantitative 5'-RACE with molecular barcodes produced the TCR beta libraries. In TCRdb, the 5' RACE reads were re-called with MiXCR into one record per CDR3 protein. This sample has about 420,000 distinct CDR3 sequences, with around 22% found just once. Germline V gene lookup returns CDR1 KGHSH and CDR2 LQKENI. This CDR3 is built from 17 residues. J was trimmed by 6 bases and V by 0 bases; bases with no gene match: 8. As for this clonotype: Its antigen is undetermined.

Study-level findings and limits: Characteristic, it appeared, of ankylosing spondylitis blood was a TCR beta motif of fewer than 10 highly homologous variants. It was reported that disease-linked clones were significantly enriched in matched ankylosing spondylitis synovial fluid.

The TCR sequence derives from a male donor with ankylosing spondylitis. The chain joins TRBV18 to TRBJ2-2; 9 bases map to TRBD1. The sequenced sample was blood, either unsorted or a sorted T cell fraction (not recorded which). CDR3 sequence (DNA): TGTGCCAGCTCACCACCCATCCGGGACAGGGTGGCCGGGGAGCTGTTTTTT. Translating gives CASSPPIRDRVAGELFF.